This TCR beta chain derives from a study of blood T cell repertoires in COVID-19. Original analysis: Reference gene primer amplification yielded estimated nucleated cell counts. The repertoire was sequenced with immunoSEQ multiplex PCR; TCRdb's copy has only in-frame clones and lacks some. The V and J calls and clone size are taken from that table; D and trimming were inferred from the DNA. This table holds roughly 340,000 clones, approximately 90% found once. V dropped 6 bases and J dropped 7 bases, with 16 bases sitting between them. Germline V lookup: CDR1 MDHEN, CDR2 SYDVKM. The CDR3 runs 15 residues.

The chain employs TRBV28 and TRBJ1-6; tentative D call: TRBD1 (6 bases). Sequencing was performed on PBMCs or T cells enriched from blood (not recorded which). This receptor was taken from a man younger than 35 who had recovered from COVID-19. The CDR3 is CASSLDRRVNSPLHF. As DNA, the CDR3 is TGTGCCAGCAGCCTCGACAGGCGGGTCAATTCACCCCTCCACTTT. Supplemented by reference TRBV28 and TRBJ1-6, the full variable domain reads DVKVTQSSRYLVKRTGEKVFLECVQDMDHENMFWYRQDPGLGLRLIYFSYDVKMKEKGDIPEGYSVSREKKERFSLILESASTNQTSMYLCASSLDRRVNSPLHFGNGTRLTVT.